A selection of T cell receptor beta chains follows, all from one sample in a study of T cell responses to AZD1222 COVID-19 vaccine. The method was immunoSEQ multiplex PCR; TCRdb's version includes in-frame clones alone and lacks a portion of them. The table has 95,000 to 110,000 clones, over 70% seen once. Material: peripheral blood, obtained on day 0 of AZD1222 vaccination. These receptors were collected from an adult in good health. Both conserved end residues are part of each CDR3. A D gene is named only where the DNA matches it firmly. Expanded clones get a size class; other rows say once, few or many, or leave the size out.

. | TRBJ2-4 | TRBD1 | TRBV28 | TGTGCCAGCAGTTTAGGAATTGACAGGGGCACGAACTTC | CASSLGIDRGTNF
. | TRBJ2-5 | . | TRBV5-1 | TGCGCCAGCAGCACCCGACAGGTCGTGGGGACCCAGTACTTC | CASSTRQVVGTQYF
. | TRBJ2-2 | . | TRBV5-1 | TGCGCCAGCAGCTTGAGAGCGGCAGCTGGCGGGGAGCTGTTTTTT | CASSLRAAAGGELFF
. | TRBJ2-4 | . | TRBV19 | TGTGCCAGTTTATCCAGAGATCTAGCCAAAAACATTCAGTACTTC | CASLSRDLAKNIQYF
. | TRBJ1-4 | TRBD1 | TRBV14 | TGTGCCAGCAGCCAAGACGGACAGGGGGCTACTAATGAAAAACTGTTTTTT | CASSQDGQGATNEKLFF
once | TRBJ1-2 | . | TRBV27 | TGTGCCAGCAGTGCTGGCTACACCTTC | CASSAGYTF
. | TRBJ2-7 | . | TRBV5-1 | TGCGCCAGCAACCCGACTGACTCCTACGAGCAGTACTTC | CASNPTDSYEQYF
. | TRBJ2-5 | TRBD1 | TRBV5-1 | TGCGCCAGCAGCCCCGGGACAGGCGAAGAGACCCAGTACTTC | CASSPGTGEETQYF
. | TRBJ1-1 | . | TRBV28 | TGTGCCAGCAGTACGCTCAACAGACGCTCCGTCGACACTGAAGCTTTCTTT | CASSTLNRRSVDTEAFF
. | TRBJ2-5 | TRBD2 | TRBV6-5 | TGTGCCAGCAAAGCTCCAGCGGGGAAATTAGAGACCCAGTACTTC | CASKAPAGKLETQYF
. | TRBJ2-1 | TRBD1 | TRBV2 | TGTGCCAGCGGGACAGGGTTAAAGTTCTTC | CASGTGLKFF
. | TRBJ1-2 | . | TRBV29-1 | TGCAGCGTTGAGCGGGGGGCAGGAGATGGCTACACCTTC | CSVERGAGDGYTF
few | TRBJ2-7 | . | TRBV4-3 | TGCGCCAGCAGCCAAGATCTTAGGTCCGGAGGCGACGAGCAGTACTTC | CASSQDLRSGGDEQYF
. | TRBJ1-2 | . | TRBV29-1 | TGCAGCGCACCAACAGGGCCTCATGGCTACACCTTC | CSAPTGPHGYTF
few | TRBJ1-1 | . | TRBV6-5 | TGTGCCAGCAGTTACGTGTGGTCGGGGAACACTGAAGCTTTCTTT | CASSYVWSGNTEAFF
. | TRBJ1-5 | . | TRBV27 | TGTGCCAGCAGTGCTCGACAGGACCCAAATCAGCCCCAGCATTTT | CASSARQDPNQPQHF
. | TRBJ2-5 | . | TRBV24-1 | TGTGCCACCAGTGATTTGCCGGGAGAGACCCAGTACTTC | CATSDLPGETQYF
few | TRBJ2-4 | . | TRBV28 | TGTGCCAGCAGTTCTACCTCGACTAGTCGGAGCCCCTTAGCCAAAAACATTCAGTACTTC | CASSSTSTSRSPLAKNIQYF
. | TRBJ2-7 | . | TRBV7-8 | TGTGCCAGCAGCCCGCTAGGGGGGCGGGACGGCTACGAGCAGTACTTC | CASSPLGGRDGYEQYF
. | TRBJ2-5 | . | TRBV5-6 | TGTGCCAGCAGCCTCCTTCGGGGCCAGCTCCAAGAGACCCAGTACTTC | CASSLLRGQLQETQYF
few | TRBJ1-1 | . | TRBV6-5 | TGTGCCAGCAGTTACGCCCCGATGAACACTGAAGCTTTCTTT | CASSYAPMNTEAFF
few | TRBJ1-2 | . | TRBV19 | TGTGCCAGTAGTAACACCGGGACAACTAACTATGGCTACACCTTC | CASSNTGTTNYGYTF
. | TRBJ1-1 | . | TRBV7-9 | TGTGCCAGCAGCTTAGGAAGGGGTTTAGGGGCTGAAGCTTTCTTT | CASSLGRGLGAEAFF
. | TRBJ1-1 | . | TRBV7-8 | TGTGCCAGCAGCTTAGCGACTCGCCTGGGAGCTTTCTTT | CASSLATRLGAFF
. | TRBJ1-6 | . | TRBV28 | TGTGCCAGCAGTTTAGGTCACACCCTCTCCTATAATTCACCCCTCCACTTT | CASSLGHTLSYNSPLHF